The next 5 T cell receptor beta chains were all read from a single sample in a study of cytomegalovirus exposure and HLA in healthy donors. The primer mix had 60 Vbeta and 13 Jbeta primers. TCRdb keeps only in-frame clones here, not all; method: immunoSEQ multiplex PCR. The repertoire consists of some 150,000 clones, with 70% to 80% occurring once and the leading ten covering 9.5% to 15%. Specimen: PBMCs. These receptor sequences come from a man aged 25 to 45 in good health and CMV-seropositive.

This chain connects TRBV28 to TRBJ1-2; TRBD1 aligns across 8 bases. This CDR3 is built from 12 residues. The V gene's germline CDR1 is MDHEN and CDR2 SYDVKM. Losses at the gene ends were 9 bases for V and 8 bases for J; bases not matched to a gene: 8. CDR3: CASKTGAGGYTF. The CDR3 DNA reads as TGTGCCAGTAAGACAGGGGCTGGCGGCTACACCTTC.

This clone came up a few times. The chain employs TRBV7-9 and TRBJ1-2; 9 bases map to TRBD1. The CDR3 is made up of 15 amino acids. The ends lost 5 bases at V and 4 bases at J; junction bases unmatched: 8. The germline gives CDR1 SEHNR, CDR2 FQNEAQ (reference sequence). The CDR3 nucleotides read TGTGCCAGCAGCGAAATACAGGGGGCGGGCTATGGCTACACCTTC. This sequence encodes CASSEIQGAGYGYTF.

This clone was found a few times. The chain uses TRBV5-4 and TRBJ1-1; D is unresolved. The germline V gene encodes CDR1 SGHNT and CDR2 YYREEE (reference sequence). The CDR3 length is 12 residues. Trimming took 0 bases from V and 7 from J, leaving 7 bases between them. The CDR3 DNA is TGTGCCAGCAGCTTGGTAGGGAGTGAAGCTTTCTTT. Translating it yields CASSLVGSEAFF.

V usage is TRBV5-1 and J usage is TRBJ2-6; D is unresolved. Looked up from germline, CDR1 is SGHRS and CDR2 is YFSETQ. The CDR3 has 13 residues. V lost 4 bases to trimming and J lost 1 base, with 3 bases between them. The CDR3 spells CASSISGANVLTF. In nucleotides, the CDR3 is TGCGCCAGCAGCATATCTGGGGCCAACGTCCTGACTTTC.

This chain uses TRBV5-6 with TRBJ2-1; tentatively, D is TRBD1 (6 bases). Germline V CDR1 and CDR2: SGHDT, YYEEEE. The CDR3 is made up of 15 amino acids. Trimming cost V 2 bases and J 8 bases, with 17 bases left between them. The DNA of the CDR3 is TGTGCCAGCAGCTTAGGACAGTACTCAGGGGATGAGCAGTTCTTC. As protein: CASSLGQYSGDEQFF.